This TCR beta chain stems from a study of cytomegalovirus exposure and HLA in healthy donors. Points from the study as a whole: Presence/absence results assume similar sequencing depth per donor, which may not hold. Some V segments, TRBV6-2 and TRBV6-3 among them, were indistinguishable and were therefore excluded.

Use of 60 Vbeta and 13 Jbeta primers characterized the PCR. Profiled with immunoSEQ multiplex PCR; TCRdb holds only in-frame clones, not every one. The data contain 200,000 to 300,000 clones, about 85% of them singletons. This clone was seen more than once but under ten times. The antigen is not known. The CDR3 length is 19 residues. Unmatched junction bases numbered 13, after V lost 4 bases and J lost 3 bases. Germline loops: CDR1 SGHDN, CDR2 FVKESK. The sequence was collected from a girl aged 2-10 years in good health and CMV-seronegative. The chain links TRBV14 to TRBJ2-1, with 12 bases that match TRBD2. Sequenced sample: PBMCs. Here the CDR3 DNA reads TGTGCCAGCAGCCCTGGGGTGACTAGCGGGAGAAGCTACTACAATGAGCAGTTCTTC. Translating it yields CASSPGVTSGRSYYNEQFF.